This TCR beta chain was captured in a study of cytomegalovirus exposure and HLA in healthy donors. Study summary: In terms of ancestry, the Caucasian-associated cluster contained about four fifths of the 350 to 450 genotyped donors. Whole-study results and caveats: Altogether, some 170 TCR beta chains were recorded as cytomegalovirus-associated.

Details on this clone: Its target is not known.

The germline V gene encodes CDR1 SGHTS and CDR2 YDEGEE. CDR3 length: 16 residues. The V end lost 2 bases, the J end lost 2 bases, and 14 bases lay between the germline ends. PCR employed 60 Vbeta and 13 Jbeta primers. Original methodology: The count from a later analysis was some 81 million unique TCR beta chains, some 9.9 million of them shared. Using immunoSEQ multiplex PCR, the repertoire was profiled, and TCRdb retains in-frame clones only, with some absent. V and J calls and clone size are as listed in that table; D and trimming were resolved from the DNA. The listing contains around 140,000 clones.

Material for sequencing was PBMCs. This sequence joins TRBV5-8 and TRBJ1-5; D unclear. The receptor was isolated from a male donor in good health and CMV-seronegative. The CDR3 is CASSFSRGIGNQPQHF. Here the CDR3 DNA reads TGTGCCAGCAGCTTTAGTCGAGGGATAGGCAATCAGCCCCAGCATTTT.